A single sample gave rise to the 10 T cell receptor beta chains below, sequenced in a study of T cell repertoires in cytomegalovirus infection (dated by TCRdb to the late 2010s). The sample's treatment or condition label, decoded: in vitro stimulation with specific CMV peptide epitopes to enrich CMV-specific T cells. The sequencing machine was an Illumina HiSeq 1500. The public reads were quality trimmed at Q25 with fastp and then assembled into clones with MiXCR by TCRdb, keeping productive beta chains. A single entry per CDR3 protein holds the most common genes and DNA from its merged rows. Counted in this sample were hundreds of thousands of distinct CDR3 sequences; around 35% of them appeared once. The ten largest clonotypes hold approximately 18% of the sample. For these receptors, no antigen is known. The material was cultured PBMCs, obtained from culture after CMV antigen stimulation. All receptors derive from a human donor in good health (CMV status not recorded). Some clones in this sample may be carry-over from other donors' samples.

The chain combines TRBV18 with TRBJ2-7; tentative D call: TRBD1 (5 bases). The CDR3 contains 13 residues. Germline CDR1 reads KGHSH; CDR2 reads LQKENI. The germline V and J ends were trimmed by 5 bases and 6 bases, with 14 bases remaining between them. CDR3: CASSDQGNSEQYF. Here the CDR3 DNA reads TGTGCCAGCTCAGACCAGGGAAATTCCGAGCAGTACTTC.

The chain has TRBV12-3 or TRBV12-4 and TRBJ2-7; weak D call: TRBD2 (5 bases). The CDR3 consists of 13 residues. Trimming removed 6 bases at V and 2 bases at J, with 11 bases between. For the CDR3, the DNA is TGTGCCAGCAGGCGCGGGTCCACCTACGAGCAGTACTTC. It yields the protein CASRRGSTYEQYF.

This clonotype was seen only a few times. V and J are TRBV6-1 and TRBJ2-5; possibly TRBD2 for D (5 bases). CDR3 length: 12 residues. Germline V gene data show CDR1 as MNHNS and CDR2 as SASEGT. The V and J ends lost 7 bases and 5 bases respectively, with 11 bases between them. The DNA for the CDR3 is TGTGCCAGCACGCAGGACTTGGAGACCCAGTACTTC. It encodes CASTQDLETQYF.

This clonotype was seen only once. The chain recombines TRBV5-4 with TRBJ2-3; 11 bases are shared with TRBD2. CDR3 length equals 16 residues. V lost 2 bases and J lost 2; bases outside the gene matches: 4. In germline, CDR1 is SGHNT, CDR2 YYREEE (reference sequence). In DNA, the CDR3 is TGTGCCAGCAGCTTCTGGACTAGCGGGTTCACAGATACGCAGTATTTT. It is translated as CASSFWTSGFTDTQYF. Combining the CDR3 with reference TRBV5-4 and TRBJ2-3 gives the whole variable domain ETGVTQSPTHLIKTRGQQVTLRCSSQSGHNTVSWYQQALGQGPQFIFQYYREEENGRGNFPPRFSGLQFPNYSSELNVNALELDDSALYLCASSFWTSGFTDTQYFGPGTRLTVL.

The chain has TRBV20-1 and TRBJ1-1, with 7 positions matching TRBD1. CDR1 and CDR2 from the germline V gene are DFQATT and SNEGSKA (reference sequence). The trim removed 6 bases at V and 8 bases at J, leaving 6 bases unmatched. The CDR3 is 11 amino acids. CDR3 residues: CSAKRGREAFF. The CDR3 DNA sequence: TGCAGTGCCAAGAGGGGGCGAGAAGCTTTCTTT.

This clonotype has a handful of counts. The V call is TRBV4-1, the J call TRBJ2-5; 10 bases fit TRBD2. The CDR3 runs 17 residues. V was clipped by 4 bases and J by 1 base; unmatched bases: 9. Germline V CDR1 and CDR2: MGHRA, YSYEKL. The CDR3 coding sequence is TGCGCCAGCAGCCCCAACGTCCTAGCGGGGGTCCAAGAGACCCAGTACTTC. Protein product: CASSPNVLAGVQETQYF.

This clonotype was detected a few times. This chain connects TRBV12-3 or TRBV12-4 to TRBJ2-1; 8 bases align to TRBD2. The CDR3 totals 12 residues. Trimming took 10 bases from V and 4 from J; bases not matched to a gene: 3. CDR3 amino acids: CATSGPYNEQFF. CDR3 nucleotides: TGTGCCACTAGCGGGCCGTACAATGAGCAGTTCTTC.

The chain joins TRBV5-1 to TRBJ2-5; D not certain. The CDR3 spans 12 residues. Germline lookup yields CDR1 SGHRS and CDR2 YFSETQ. Trimming took off 4 bases at V and 1 base at J, with 5 bases between the two ends. DNA for the CDR3: TGCGCCAGCAGCGAGCCCCAAGAGACCCAGTACTTC. It codes for CASSEPQETQYF.

The genes are TRBV28 and TRBJ1-5; tentative D call: TRBD1 (5 bases). The germline CDR1 and CDR2 sequences are MDHEN and SYDVKM. V was shortened by 5 bases and J by 2 bases, with 19 bases between the two germline ends. This CDR3 is built from 17 residues. The CDR3 is CASSPSPGGFGNQPQHF. The CDR3 bases are TGTGCCAGCAGTCCATCCCCTGGGGGTTTCGGCAATCAGCCCCAGCATTTT.

This chain uses TRBV6-6 with TRBJ1-6, with 8 bases identical to TRBD1. The CDR3 covers 18 residues. From germline, CDR1 is MNHNY and CDR2 SVGAGI (reference sequence). V lost 7 bases to trimming and J lost 4 bases; unmatched junction nucleotides: 15. The CDR3 DNA follows: TGTGCCAGCACCTATCGGGACAGGATCGGGAGATATAATTCACCCCTCCACTTT. Translation gives CASTYRDRIGRYNSPLHF.